These 21 T cell receptor beta chains were all obtained from the same sample, sequenced in a study of blood T cell repertoires in COVID-19. Measured with immunoSEQ multiplex PCR; TCRdb has only the in-frame clones, and not every one. The sample has about 140,000 clones, roughly 80% seen once. Source material: peripheral blood. All receptors derive from a man between 50 and 59 years old with acute or convalescent COVID-19.

This clone was counted a few times. This same CDR3 is encoded by further DNA sequences in the sample. The chain recombines TRBV7-9 with TRBJ1-5, with D hard to call. CDR1 and CDR2 (germline): SEHNR, FQNEAQ (reference sequence). The CDR3 spans 14 residues. The ends were cut back, 4 bases at V and 0 bases at J, with 7 bases in the middle. The CDR3 bases are TGTGCCAGCAGCTCCACTTATAGCAATCAGCCCCAGCATTTT. This codes for CASSSTYSNQPQHF.

This rearrangement joins TRBV6-6 to TRBJ2-1, with 11 bases aligning to TRBD2. Germline V gene data show CDR1 as MNHNY and CDR2 as SVGAGI (reference sequence). V trimming: 3 bases; J trimming: 7 bases; junction bases outside the gene matches: 5. The CDR3 runs to 15 residues. CDR3 nucleotide sequence: TGTGCCAGCAGTTATGGGACTAGCGGATTGAATGAGCAGTTCTTC. Translation: CASSYGTSGLNEQFF.

The genes are TRBV6-5 and TRBJ1-4; D unresolved. The CDR3 covers 13 residues. From germline, CDR1 is MNHEY and CDR2 SVGAGI. The V and J ends lost 7 bases and 4 bases respectively, with 10 bases between them. CDR3 amino acids: CASTRFSNEKLFF. CDR3 DNA: TGTGCCAGCACCCGTTTTAGTAATGAAAAACTGTTTTTT.

This chain uses TRBV28 with TRBJ1-6; 8 nucleotides align to TRBD1. Losses at the gene ends were 6 bases for V and 2 bases for J; bases not matched to a gene: 0. The CDR3 spans 14 residues. CDR1 is MDHEN, CDR2 SYDVKM, per germline. The CDR3 reads CASRDRAYNSPLHF. As DNA, the CDR3 is TGTGCCAGCAGGGACAGGGCCTATAATTCACCCCTCCACTTT.

This clone was seen more than once but under ten times. The genes are TRBV4-1 and TRBJ2-2, with a tentative D call TRBD2 (6 bases). CDR3 length equals 14 residues. Germline lookup yields CDR1 MGHRA and CDR2 YSYEKL. The V end lost 1 base, the J end lost 8 bases, and 11 bases lay between the germline ends. CDR3 protein: CASSQAQGGGELFF. CDR3 nucleotide sequence: TGCGCCAGCAGCCAAGCACAAGGAGGGGGGGAGCTGTTTTTT.

This chain connects TRBV23-1 to TRBJ1-2; no firm D call. TRBV23-1 is annotated as an ORF whose role is uncertain. The V gene lost 0 bases and the J gene lost 4 bases, with 18 bases spanning the gap. The CDR3 is 17 residues long. The CDR3 DNA reads as TGCGCCAGCAGTCAATCGGTAGTGGGAGCACAAGTCTATGGCTACACCTTC. Translated: CASSQSVVGAQVYGYTF.

The V and J genes are TRBV29-1 and TRBJ2-3; 7 bases are shared with TRBD2. J gave up 1 base and V 3 bases, and 1 base lay outside the gene matches. The CDR3 is made up of 13 amino acids. CDR1 SQVTM and CDR2 ANQGSEA come from the germline V gene. The CDR3 sequence: CSVESGGTDTQYF. CDR3 DNA: TGCAGCGTTGAGAGCGGGGGCACAGATACGCAGTATTTT.

The rearrangement links TRBV20-1 to TRBJ1-4, with 8 bases matching TRBD1. Germline-derived CDR1 and CDR2 are DFQATT and SNEGSKA (reference sequence). The CDR3 runs to 11 residues. Germline trimming cut 5 bases from V and 10 bases from J; bases unmatched to any gene: 3. CDR3 loop: CSAATGGKLFF. The CDR3, as DNA: TGCAGTGCTGCCACAGGGGGAAAACTGTTTTTT.

The table lists this clone with a count of one. The chain has TRBV5-1 and TRBJ2-3, with 11 bases lining up with TRBD1. Germline CDR1 reads SGHRS; CDR2 reads YFSETQ. The length of the CDR3 is 15 residues. V lost 4 bases and J lost 4; bases outside the gene matches: 5. The CDR3 nucleotides are TGCGCCAGCAGCCCGGACAGGGGGCAATCAGATACGCAGTATTTT. It translates to CASSPDRGQSDTQYF. The full variable domain, its missing parts supplied by reference TRBV5-1 and TRBJ2-3, is KAGVTQTPRYLIKTRGQQVTLSCSPISGHRSVSWYQQTPGQGLQFLFEYFSETQRNKGNFPGRFSGRQFSNSRSEMNVSTLELGDSALYLCASSPDRGQSDTQYFGPGTRLTVL.

This sequence joins TRBV9 and TRBJ2-5; the D is unclear. This CDR3 is 13 amino acids long. V was shortened by 0 bases and J by 5 bases, with 8 bases between the two germline ends. Germline CDR1 is SGDLS and CDR2 is YYNGEE. The CDR3 DNA reads TGTGCCAGCAGCGTAGAGAGCCTCGAGACCCAGTACTTC. This sequence encodes CASSVESLETQYF.

The chain joins TRBV5-1 to TRBJ2-2, with 9 bases that match TRBD1. The CDR3 is 18 residues long. Per the germline V gene, CDR1 is SGHRS and CDR2 is YFSETQ. After removal of 0 bases from V and 3 bases from J, the junction contained 9 bases not matched to a gene. The CDR3 coding sequence is TGCGCCAGCAGCTTGGCTGGACAGGGGAGGGCTGACACCGGGGAGCTGTTTTTT. Protein sequence: CASSLAGQGRADTGELFF.

The genes are TRBV6-6 and TRBJ2-1, with a weak D call TRBD1 (5 bases). This CDR3 spans 14 amino acids. V was cut by 7 bases and J by 1 base, with 11 bases left in between. Germline CDR1 and CDR2: MNHNY and SVGAGI (reference sequence). The CDR3 sequence is CASTGPGSYNEQFF. The CDR3 DNA sequence: TGTGCCAGCACCGGACCAGGGTCCTACAATGAGCAGTTCTTC.

This chain joins TRBV4-2 and TRBJ2-7, with D possibly being TRBD2 (5 bases). Germline V gene sequence: CDR1 LGHNA, CDR2 YNFKEQ. V was cut by 0 bases and J by 0 bases, with 12 bases left in between. The CDR3 is made up of 16 amino acids. The DNA for the CDR3 is TGTGCCAGCAGCCAAGATAACGGGGAGAGCTCCTACGAGCAGTACTTC. Amino acids: CASSQDNGESSYEQYF.

V usage is TRBV7-2 and J usage is TRBJ2-3; perhaps TRBD2 as D (6 bases). The germline V gene has CDR1 SGHTA and CDR2 FQGNSA. The CDR3 length is 12 residues. V gave up 11 bases and J gave up 2 bases, with 11 bases separating them. CDR3 in DNA: TGTGCCGCCGGCGGGGACACAGATACGCAGTATTTT. This gives the protein CAAGGDTDTQYF.

This clone was recorded only once. The rearrangement links TRBV9 to TRBJ1-2, with D tentatively TRBD1 (6 bases). Deletions cut 3 bases from V and 4 bases from J, with 22 bases between. CDR1 SGDLS and CDR2 YYNGEE come from the germline V gene. This CDR3 contains 17 residues. CDR3 DNA sequence: TGTGCCAGCAGCGCCCCCCTCCGGGACACGCCTTCCTATGGCTACACCTTC. This translates into CASSAPLRDTPSYGYTF.

J is TRBJ2-3 and V is TRBV28; 8 bases line up with TRBD1. The germline V gene has CDR1 MDHEN and CDR2 SYDVKM. This CDR3 comprises 15 residues. The V gene end was trimmed by 6 bases and the J gene end by 4 bases; junction bases not matched to a gene: 9. The DNA of the CDR3 is TGTGCCAGCAGCCCCCAGGGGGCGCCCCCAGATACGCAGTATTTT. This sequence encodes CASSPQGAPPDTQYF.

About this clone: The sample contains more than one DNA sequence encoding this CDR3. The V gene is TRBV6-5, the J gene TRBJ1-2, with 7 bases matching TRBD1. The V and J ends lost 6 bases and 2 bases, in that order; junction bases with no gene match: 3. Germline CDR1 and CDR2: MNHEY and SVGAGI. The length of the CDR3 is 13 residues. CDR3 sequence reads: CASSLDRNYGYTF. The CDR3 DNA follows: TGTGCCAGCAGCCTGGACAGGAACTATGGCTACACCTTC.

A few counts support this clone. The same CDR3 arises from other DNA sequences in this sample as well. The rearrangement links TRBV7-9 to TRBJ2-1; 8 bases match TRBD1. Losses at the gene ends were 3 bases for V and 7 bases for J; bases not matched to a gene: 8. CDR1 SEHNR and CDR2 FQNEAQ come from the germline V gene (reference sequence). This CDR3 has 15 residues. The CDR3 sequence: CASSFGQGEGNEQFF. In DNA, the CDR3 is TGTGCCAGCAGCTTCGGACAGGGTGAGGGGAATGAGCAGTTCTTC.

The chain employs TRBV2 and TRBJ2-5; TRBD1 is a possible D gene (6 bases). The length of the CDR3 is 14 residues. V lost 5 bases and J 2 bases, leaving 12 bases between the germline ends. CDR1 and CDR2 (germline): SNHLY, FYNNEI. The DNA of the CDR3 is TGTGCCAGCAGTACAGGGATGGGGCAAGAGACCCAGTACTTC. It encodes CASSTGMGQETQYF.

V gene TRBV27 combines with J gene TRBJ2-1; TRBD1 matches 11 bases. Germline CDR1 and CDR2: MNHEY and SMNVEV (reference sequence). The CDR3 is 15 amino acids. The V and J ends lost 0 bases and 7 bases, in that order; junction bases with no gene match: 2. As DNA, the CDR3 is TGTGCCAGCAGTTTATCCGGGACAGGGGGTAATGAGCAGTTCTTC. It encodes CASSLSGTGGNEQFF.

The chain links TRBV19 to TRBJ1-2; possibly TRBD1 for D (6 bases). The CDR3 has 13 residues. V was pared by 10 bases and J by 0 bases, with 12 bases between. From germline, CDR1 is LNHDA and CDR2 SQIVND (reference sequence). CDR3 nucleotides: TGTGCCACTCTCGACAGGTCTAACTATGGCTACACCTTC. Its protein product is CATLDRSNYGYTF. The variable domain in full, with the rest retrieved from reference TRBV19 and TRBJ1-2, is DGGITQSPKYLFRKEGQNVTLSCEQNLNHDAMYWYRQDPGQGLRLIYYSQIVNDFQKGDIAEGYSVSREKKESFPLTVTSAQKNPTAFYLCATLDRSNYGYTFGSGTRLTVV.